This T cell receptor beta chain comes out of a study of shared clonotypes between healthy human individuals. Study outcomes and limitations: Since donors were few, the genetic and exposure-history diversity represented was limited. Across subsets, estimated richness was generally greater for naive than for memory populations.

In the naive CD8 group, cells lacked CD45RO and were positively selected for CCR7, so terminally differentiated effector memory CD45RA+ cells were left out. There were no recent acute infections or vaccinations among the donors, who were healthy HIV-negative adults. Germline V lookup: CDR1 LGHNA, CDR2 YNFKEQ. This CDR3 has 14 residues. Concerning this clone: Its antigen is unidentified.

Source study methods: Junction-only sequences without quality scores came from ImmunoSEQ, so filtering differed. Sequencing was performed with immunoSEQ multiplex PCR; in TCRdb, only in-frame clones are kept and a portion is missing. For V, J and clone size, that table is used; D and trimming come from the DNA. This sample has about 2,200,000 clones, with around 93% found just once. Specimen: naive CD8+ T cells from PBMCs. The rearrangement links TRBV4-2 to TRBJ2-5; D gene ambiguous. The end of the DNA is better explained by TRBJ2-7, so the J call may be wrong. This clonotype originated in a man in his late teens or twenties in good health. Some clones in this sample may be carry-over from other donors' samples. CDR3 sequence: CASSQAESAYEQYF. CDR3 nucleotide sequence: TGTGCCAGCAGCCAAGCGGAAAGCGCCTACGAGCAGTACTTC.